A single sample gave rise to the 18 T cell receptor beta chains below, sequenced in a study of cytomegalovirus exposure and HLA in healthy donors. Sequenced by immunoSEQ multiplex PCR; TCRdb stores in-frame clones only, minus some. The data contain fewer than 200,000 clones, approximately 86% of them singletons. The source material was PBMCs. These receptors originate from a woman aged 18-29 years in good health and CMV-seronegative.

This chain connects TRBV21-1 to TRBJ1-2; no DNA check was done on the table's D call, TRBD1. TRBV21-1 is a pseudogene locus. This CDR3 has 15 residues. The CDR3, as DNA: TGTGCCAGCAGCCCAAAGACAGGCCCTAACTATGGCTACACCTTC. It specifies CASSPKTGPNYGYTF.

The chain carries TRBV6-5 and TRBJ2-7, with 11 bases matching TRBD2. Germline CDR1 MNHEY, CDR2 SVGAGI. CDR3 length equals 15 residues. With V trimmed by 6 bases and J by 2 bases, 6 bases remained unmatched. This CDR3 is CASRTTSGGAYEQYF. The CDR3 DNA reads as TGTGCCAGCAGAACCACTAGCGGGGGAGCCTACGAGCAGTACTTC.

V gene TRBV6-1 combines with J gene TRBJ2-7; 9 bases are a match to TRBD2. Germline CDR1 reads MNHNS; CDR2 reads SASEGT. The V segment lost 8 bases and the J segment 0 bases; nucleotides outside the gene matches: 2. The CDR3 loop spans 13 amino acids. This CDR3 reads CASVAGVSYEQYF. CDR3 in DNA: TGTGCCAGCGTAGCGGGAGTCTCCTACGAGCAGTACTTC.

This clone was seen a handful of times. The J gene is TRBJ2-2, the V gene TRBV25-1, with TRBD1 identical over 8 bases. Germline V gene data show CDR1 as MGHDK and CDR2 as SYGVNS. After removal of 10 bases from V and 7 bases from J, the junction contained 8 bases not matched to a gene. This CDR3 is built from 13 residues. The CDR3 sequence: CATSTGTGGELFF. In DNA form, the CDR3 reads TGTGCCACTTCGACAGGGACAGGCGGGGAGCTGTTTTTT.

The chain uses TRBV4-2 and TRBJ1-5; a weak D match, TRBD1 (6 bases). The V end lost 2 bases, the J end lost 5 bases, and 10 bases lay between the germline ends. Per the germline V gene, CDR1 is LGHNA and CDR2 is YNFKEQ. The CDR3 sequence is 14 residues long. CDR3: CASSQLQGDQPQHF. CDR3 nucleotide sequence: TGTGCCAGCAGCCAATTACAGGGCGATCAGCCCCAGCATTTT.

V and J are TRBV14 and TRBJ1-1; perhaps TRBD1 as D (5 bases). Trimming pared 3 bases from V and 4 bases from J, leaving 15 bases between. The CDR3 loop spans 15 amino acids. The germline CDR1 and CDR2 sequences are SGHDN and FVKESK. The CDR3 here is CASSQGQGGGTEAFF. CDR3 nucleotide sequence: TGTGCCAGCAGCCAGGGGCAGGGTGGCGGCACTGAAGCTTTCTTT.

The chain carries TRBV28 and TRBJ2-4; perhaps TRBD1 as D (6 bases). Germline CDR1 is MDHEN and CDR2 is SYDVKM. The CDR3 sequence is 15 residues long. V was cut by 5 bases and J by 0 bases, with 11 bases left in between. This chain's CDR3 is CASSNQGIAKNIQYF. For the CDR3, the DNA is TGTGCCAGCAGTAATCAGGGGATAGCCAAAAACATTCAGTACTTC.

The rearrangement joins TRBV18 to TRBJ1-2; TRBD1 agrees at 8 bases. Trimming at V came to 6 bases and at J to 3 bases, leaving 3 bases not matched to a gene. The CDR3 runs to 13 residues. The germline CDR1 and CDR2 sequences are KGHSH and LQKENI. The CDR3 sequence is CASSWTGHYGYTF. Here the CDR3 DNA reads TGTGCCAGCTCCTGGACAGGGCACTATGGCTACACCTTC.

This clone has more than one count but fewer than ten. V and J are TRBV4-1 and TRBJ1-2, with 10 bases matching TRBD1. Unmatched junction bases numbered 6, after V lost 5 bases and J lost 3 bases. The CDR3 runs 15 residues. Germline assignment: CDR1 MGHRA and CDR2 YSYEKL. CDR3 DNA sequence: TGCGCCAGCAGCGCACCGGGACAGGGGCACTATGGCTACACCTTC. Its translation is CASSAPGQGHYGYTF.

This sequence joins TRBV4-1 and TRBJ1-4, with D unresolved. Germline V gives CDR1 MGHRA, CDR2 YSYEKL. Between the trimmed V and J ends, which lost 4 bases and 0 bases, there was a span of 9 bases. The CDR3 is 15 residues long. For the CDR3, the DNA is TGCGCCAGCAGCCCTTTCTCCTCAACTAATGAAAAACTGTTTTTT. Its protein is CASSPFSSTNEKLFF.

The chain employs TRBV6-5 and TRBJ2-7; no clear D. The ends were cut back, 2 bases at V and 6 bases at J, with 14 bases in the middle. Germline CDR1 reads MNHEY; CDR2 reads SVGAGI. This CDR3 spans 14 amino acids. The DNA of the CDR3 is TGTGCCAGCAGTTACGGTGAATTTCACTTCGAGCAGTACTTC. It codes for CASSYGEFHFEQYF.

The chain carries TRBV18 and TRBJ1-1, with TRBD1 identical over 7 bases. The J segment lost 4 bases and the V segment lost 8 bases, leaving 10 bases of the junction unmatched. The CDR3 runs 14 residues. Germline lookup yields CDR1 KGHSH and CDR2 LQKENI. The CDR3 here is CASLRQGLATEAFF. The CDR3, as DNA: TGTGCCAGCCTCCGACAGGGTCTGGCCACTGAAGCTTTCTTT.

This chain joins TRBV11-3 and TRBJ2-5; D not resolved. Germline CDR1 is SGHNT and CDR2 is YENEEA. Trimming took 5 bases from V and 4 from J, leaving 11 bases between them. This CDR3 spans 13 amino acids. The chain's CDR3 is CASSPSPRETQYF. The CDR3 nucleotides are TGTGCCAGCAGCCCTTCCCCCCGAGAGACCCAGTACTTC.

This rearrangement joins TRBV19 to TRBJ1-2; 10 bases are shared with TRBD1. V gave up 8 bases and J gave up 5 bases; unmatched junction bases: 5. The CDR3 loop spans 13 amino acids. The germline gives CDR1 LNHDA, CDR2 SQIVND (reference sequence). For the CDR3, the DNA is TGTGCCAGTCGTCAGGGACAGGGGTATGGCTACACCTTC. Translated, it gives CASRQGQGYGYTF.

This chain joins TRBV9 and TRBJ2-3; 12 bases line up with TRBD2. This CDR3 spans 18 amino acids. The ends lost 0 bases at V and 6 bases at J; junction bases unmatched: 11. Germline values: CDR1 SGDLS, CDR2 YYNGEE. As DNA, the CDR3 is TGTGCCAGCAGCGTAGCTCCCGGCACTAGCGGGGGGAGGGATACGCAGTATTTT. As protein: CASSVAPGTSGGRDTQYF.

The V and J genes are TRBV5-8 and TRBJ1-3; D possibly corresponds to TRBD1 (5 bases). Germline CDR1 reads SGHTS; CDR2 reads YDEGEE. This CDR3 has 14 amino acids. V lost 0 bases, J lost 7 bases, and 11 bases lay in between. The CDR3 DNA reads TGTGCCAGCAGCTTGGATAGGGGCTGGAACACCATATATTTT. Amino acids: CASSLDRGWNTIYF.

This sequence joins TRBV4-2 and TRBJ2-7, with 9 positions matching TRBD2. Germline V gene data show CDR1 as LGHNA and CDR2 as YNFKEQ. The CDR3 extends over 15 amino acids. V was clipped by 1 base and J by 2 bases; unmatched bases: 3. The DNA for the CDR3 is TGTGCCAGCAGCCAAGGAGGCGGGGGGGCCTACGAGCAGTACTTC. Translating it yields CASSQGGGGAYEQYF.

This clone was picked up one time. The chain recombines TRBV11-2 with TRBJ2-3; 9 bases match TRBD2. Germline CDR1 and CDR2: SGHAT and FQNNGV. V was pared by 0 bases and J by 2 bases, with 3 bases of the junction left unmatched. This CDR3 region has 16 residues. The CDR3 reads CASSLEKRGATDTQYF. The CDR3 DNA is TGTGCCAGCAGCTTAGAAAAGCGGGGGGCCACAGATACGCAGTATTTT. Filled out from reference TRBV11-2 and TRBJ2-3, the complete variable domain reads EAGVAQSPRYKIIEKRQSVAFWCNPISGHATLYWYQQILGQGPKLLIQFQNNGVVDDSQLPKDRFSAERLKGVDSTLKIQPAKLEDSAVYLCASSLEKRGATDTQYFGPGTRLTVL.